The 8 T cell receptor beta chains given below trace back to one sample, sequenced in a study of spatial heterogeneity in lung cancer. TCRdb passed the 5' RACE reads through MiXCR, listing each CDR3 protein once. Seen here are 40,000 or so distinct CDR3 sequences, about 11% observed once, and the top ten hold more than 15%. Sample time point: blood at routine non-recurrence follow-up after resection. The sequencing used PBMCs, collected at follow-up. These TCRs come from a female donor with early-stage non-small cell lung cancer.

This clonotype occurred many times. CDR3 sequence: CASSLTGWSSYEQYF. As DNA, the CDR3 is TGTGCCAGTAGCCTGACAGGCTGGAGCTCCTACGAGCAGTACTTC. The gene calls are TRBV19 and TRBJ2-7; D might be TRBD1 (6 bases). Germline V gene sequence: CDR1 LNHDA, CDR2 SQIVND (reference sequence). V lost 6 bases and J lost 0, with 15 bases in between. CDR3 length: 15 amino acids.

The rearrangement uses TRBV5-1 and TRBJ1-1; a possible D gene is TRBD1 (5 bases). The germline V gene has CDR1 SGHRS and CDR2 YFSETQ. The V gene lost 0 bases and the J gene lost 4 bases, with 13 bases spanning the gap. The CDR3 consists of 15 residues. The CDR3, as DNA: TGCGCCAGCAGCTTGGGATTCGGGGGAGGCACTGAAGCTTTCTTT. Protein product: CASSLGFGGGTEAFF.

The genes are TRBV4-1 and TRBJ2-1; D possibly uses TRBD1 or TRBD2 (6 bases each). Germline loops: CDR1 MGHRA, CDR2 YSYEKL. Deletions cut 0 bases from V and 7 bases from J, with 16 bases between. The CDR3 has 16 amino acids. CDR3 in amino acids: CASSQDLTGAQNEQFF. DNA for the CDR3: TGCGCCAGCAGCCAAGATCTTACGGGGGCGCAGAATGAGCAGTTCTTC.

The rearrangement uses TRBV11-2 and TRBJ2-3; maybe TRBD1 (7 bases). The CDR3 is made up of 15 amino acids. Looked up from germline, CDR1 is SGHAT and CDR2 is FQNNGV. Between the trimmed V and J ends, which lost 5 bases and 4 bases, there was a span of 16 bases. In nucleotides, the CDR3 is TGTGCCAGCAGCGGCAGGGGGGCGGCGTCAGATACGCAGTATTTT. This gives the protein CASSGRGAASDTQYF.

CDR3 sequence reads: CARSFSRDRGSDGYTF. DNA of the CDR3: TGTGCCAGAAGCTTCTCCCGGGACAGGGGATCGGATGGCTACACCTTC. The chain recombines TRBV5-3 with TRBJ1-2; 10 positions agree with TRBD1. TRBV5-3 is assigned to the ORF class and has an uncertain function. The CDR3 contains 16 residues. Losses at the gene ends were 2 bases for V and 6 bases for J; bases not matched to a gene: 10.

V usage is TRBV29-1 and J usage is TRBJ2-7; D perhaps matches TRBD1 (6 bases). CDR3 length equals 15 residues. V was trimmed by 5 bases and J by 0 bases, leaving 17 bases between them. From germline, CDR1 is SQVTM and CDR2 ANQGSEA. The CDR3 reads CSVLKLVRGSYEQYF. The CDR3 coding sequence is TGCAGCGTTTTGAAGCTTGTCAGGGGCTCCTACGAGCAGTACTTC.

The sample holds a few counts of this clonotype. The chain has TRBV10-2 and TRBJ2-1; 11 bases agree with TRBD2. The CDR3 runs to 14 residues. The germline V gene has CDR1 WSHSY and CDR2 SAAADI. The junction had 7 bases not matched to a gene; V was cut back by 8 bases and J by 7 bases. As DNA, the CDR3 is TGCGCCAGCGGTCTTGCTAGCGGGGGGAATGAGCAGTTCTTC. It is translated as CASGLASGGNEQFF.

Ten or more counts support this clonotype. The CDR3 nucleotides read TGTGCCAGCAGAGGCCGCGGAAACACCATATATTTT. The encoded protein is CASRGRGNTIYF. This chain links TRBV12-3 or TRBV12-4 with TRBJ1-3, with D unclear. The CDR3 spans 12 residues. V dropped 6 bases and J dropped 4 bases, with 7 bases sitting between them.